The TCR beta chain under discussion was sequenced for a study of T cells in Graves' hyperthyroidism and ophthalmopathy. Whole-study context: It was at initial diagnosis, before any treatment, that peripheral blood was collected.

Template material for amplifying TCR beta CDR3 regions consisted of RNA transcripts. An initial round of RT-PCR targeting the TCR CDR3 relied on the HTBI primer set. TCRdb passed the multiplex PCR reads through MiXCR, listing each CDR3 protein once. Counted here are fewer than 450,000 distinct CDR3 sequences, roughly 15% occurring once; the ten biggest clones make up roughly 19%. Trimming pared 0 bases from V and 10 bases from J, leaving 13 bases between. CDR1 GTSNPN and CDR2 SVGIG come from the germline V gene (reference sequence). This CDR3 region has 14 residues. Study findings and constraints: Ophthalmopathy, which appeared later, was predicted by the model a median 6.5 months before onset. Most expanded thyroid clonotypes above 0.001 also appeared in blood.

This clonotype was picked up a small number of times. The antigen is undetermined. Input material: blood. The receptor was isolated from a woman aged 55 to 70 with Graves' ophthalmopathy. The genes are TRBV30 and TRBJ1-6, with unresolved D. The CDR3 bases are TGTGCCTGGAGTGTTGTGGCCGCCAACTCACCCCTCCACTTT. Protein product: CAWSVVAANSPLHF.